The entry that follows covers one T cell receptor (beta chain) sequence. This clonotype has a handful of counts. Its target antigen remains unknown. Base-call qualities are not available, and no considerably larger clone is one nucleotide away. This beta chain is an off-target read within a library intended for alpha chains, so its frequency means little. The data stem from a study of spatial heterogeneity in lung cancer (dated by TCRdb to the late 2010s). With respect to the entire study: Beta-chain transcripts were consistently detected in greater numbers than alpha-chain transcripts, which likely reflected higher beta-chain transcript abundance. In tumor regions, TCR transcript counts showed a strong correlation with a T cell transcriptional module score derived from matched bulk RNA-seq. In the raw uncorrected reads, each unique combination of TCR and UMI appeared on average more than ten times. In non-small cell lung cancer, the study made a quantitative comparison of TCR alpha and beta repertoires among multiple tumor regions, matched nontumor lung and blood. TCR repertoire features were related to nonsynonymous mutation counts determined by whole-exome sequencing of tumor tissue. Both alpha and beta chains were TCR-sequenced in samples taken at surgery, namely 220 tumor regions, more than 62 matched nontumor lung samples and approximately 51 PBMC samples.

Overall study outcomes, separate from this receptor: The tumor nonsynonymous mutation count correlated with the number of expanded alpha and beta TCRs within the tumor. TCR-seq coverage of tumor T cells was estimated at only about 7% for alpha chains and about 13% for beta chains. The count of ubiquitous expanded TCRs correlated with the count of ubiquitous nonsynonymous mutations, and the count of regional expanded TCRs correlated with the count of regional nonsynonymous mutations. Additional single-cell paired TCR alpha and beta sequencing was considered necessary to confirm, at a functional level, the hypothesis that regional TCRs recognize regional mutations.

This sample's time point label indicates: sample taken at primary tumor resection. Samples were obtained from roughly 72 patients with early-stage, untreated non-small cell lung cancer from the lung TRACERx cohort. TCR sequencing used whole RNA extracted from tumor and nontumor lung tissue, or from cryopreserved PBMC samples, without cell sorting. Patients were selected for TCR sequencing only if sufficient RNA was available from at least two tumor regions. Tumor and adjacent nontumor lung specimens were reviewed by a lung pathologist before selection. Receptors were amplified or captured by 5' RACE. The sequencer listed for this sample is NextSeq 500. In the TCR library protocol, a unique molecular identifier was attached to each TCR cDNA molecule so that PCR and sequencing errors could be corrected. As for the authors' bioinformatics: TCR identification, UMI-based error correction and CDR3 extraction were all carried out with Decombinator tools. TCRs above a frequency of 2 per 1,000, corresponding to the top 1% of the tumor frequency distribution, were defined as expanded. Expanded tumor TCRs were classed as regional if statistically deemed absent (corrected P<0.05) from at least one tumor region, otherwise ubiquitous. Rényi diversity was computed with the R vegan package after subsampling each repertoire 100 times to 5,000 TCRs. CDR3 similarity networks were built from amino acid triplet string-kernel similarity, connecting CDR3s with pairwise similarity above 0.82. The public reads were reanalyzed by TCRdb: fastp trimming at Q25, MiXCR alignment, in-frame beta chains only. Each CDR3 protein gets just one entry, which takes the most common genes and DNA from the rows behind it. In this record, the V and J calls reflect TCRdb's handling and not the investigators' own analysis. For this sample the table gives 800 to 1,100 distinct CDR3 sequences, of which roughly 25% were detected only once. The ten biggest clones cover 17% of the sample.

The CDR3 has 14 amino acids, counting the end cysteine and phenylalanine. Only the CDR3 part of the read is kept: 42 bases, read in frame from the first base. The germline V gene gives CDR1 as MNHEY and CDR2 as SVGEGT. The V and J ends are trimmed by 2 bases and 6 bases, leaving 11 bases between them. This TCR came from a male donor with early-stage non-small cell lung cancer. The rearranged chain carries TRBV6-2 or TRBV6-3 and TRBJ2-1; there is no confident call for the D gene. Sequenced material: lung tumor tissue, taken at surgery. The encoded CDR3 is CASSYLRRSNEQFF. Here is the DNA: TGTGCCAGCAGTTACCTACGCAGGAGCAATGAGCAGTTCTTC.